The 28 T cell receptor beta chains listed next were all sequenced from one sample in a study of T cells in Graves' hyperthyroidism and ophthalmopathy. RNA transcripts provided the source from which TCR beta CDR3 regions were amplified. HTBI primers were employed in a first-round RT-PCR of the TCR CDR3. TCRdb re-analysed the multiplex PCR reads in MiXCR, keeping a single row per CDR3 protein. In the table there are around 700,000 distinct CDR3 sequences, 18% of which are singletons. Sample: blood. The receptor set was obtained from a woman aged 50 to 65 with Graves' hyperthyroidism that later progressed to Graves' ophthalmopathy.

This clonotype was seen repeatedly, ten times or more. The chain joins TRBV3-1 to TRBJ2-7; tentatively, D is TRBD2 (6 bases). This CDR3 comprises 15 residues. Per germline, CDR1 LGHDT and CDR2 YNNKEL (reference sequence). V was cut by 1 base and J by 2 bases, with 12 bases left in between. The CDR3 region has the DNA TGTGCCAGCAGCCAAGTCGGAGGGGCGACCTACGAGCAGTACTTC. Protein sequence: CASSQVGGATYEQYF.

The V call is TRBV6-5, the J call TRBJ2-5; 8 bases fit TRBD1. Per germline, CDR1 MNHEY and CDR2 SVGAGI. The CDR3 extends over 15 amino acids. Germline trimming cut 0 bases from V and 1 base from J; bases unmatched to any gene: 1. The CDR3 here is CASSYSGQGQETQYF. CDR3 DNA sequence: TGTGCCAGCAGTTACTCTGGACAGGGCCAAGAGACCCAGTACTTC.

This clonotype was counted only a few times. V and J are TRBV10-2 and TRBJ1-1; 11 bases line up with TRBD1. V was clipped by 2 bases and J by 0 bases; unmatched bases: 2. The CDR3 has 16 amino acids. Germline V gives CDR1 WSHSY, CDR2 SAAADI. This CDR3 reads CASSEGDRGVNTEAFF. The CDR3 region has the DNA TGCGCCAGCAGTGAGGGGGACAGGGGGGTGAACACTGAAGCTTTCTTT.

Only a few counts were recorded for this clonotype. The chain joins TRBV6-1 to TRBJ2-2, with D hard to call. V lost 6 bases to trimming and J lost 1 base, with 9 bases between them. CDR1 and CDR2 (germline): MNHNS, SASEGT. The CDR3 loop spans 14 amino acids. The DNA for the CDR3 is TGTGCCAGCAGGGGGAACTTGAACACCGGGGAGCTGTTTTTT. Translation: CASRGNLNTGELFF.

Many counts were recorded for this clonotype. The CDR3 sequence is CAFQDLSTGELFF. Written as DNA, the CDR3 is TGTGCCTTCCAGGACTTATCCACCGGGGAGCTGTTTTTT. The chain recombines TRBV2 with TRBJ2-2; tentative D call: TRBD2 (5 bases). Germline CDR1 SNHLY, CDR2 FYNNEI. Trimming stripped 11 bases from V and 4 bases from J, with 14 bases between. The CDR3 extends over 13 amino acids.

This clonotype was seen more than once but under ten times. The gene calls are TRBV7-9 and TRBJ1-2, with no clear D. CDR3 length equals 15 residues. Trimming pared 1 base from V and 6 bases from J, leaving 15 bases between. Germline V CDR1 and CDR2: SEHNR, FQNEAQ (reference sequence). CDR3 in amino acids: CASSLVSLEIHGYTF. In DNA form, the CDR3 reads TGTGCCAGCAGCTTAGTCAGCCTGGAAATTCATGGCTACACCTTC.

The table lists this clonotype with a few counts. The rearrangement uses TRBV10-3 and TRBJ1-1, with D uncertain. The CDR3 runs to 14 residues. Trimming left V 0 bases short and J 2 bases short, with 7 bases between. Germline CDR1 reads ENHRY; CDR2 reads SYGVKD. The CDR3 DNA sequence: TGTGCCATCAGTGAGTCGCGGGATAACACTGAAGCTTTCTTT. Its protein is CAISESRDNTEAFF.

This clonotype was observed many times. The rearrangement links TRBV11-2 to TRBJ1-3; D is uncertain. CDR1 is SGHAT, CDR2 FQNNGV, per germline. Trimming pared 7 bases from V and 4 bases from J, leaving 17 bases between. There are 15 residues in the CDR3. The CDR3 reads CASTTVSSLGNTIYF. In DNA form, the CDR3 reads TGTGCCAGCACCACTGTCAGTTCTCTCGGAAACACCATATATTTT.

The chain is built from TRBV13 and TRBJ1-2; unclear D gene. Trimming removed 1 base at V and 2 bases at J, with 11 bases between. The CDR3 runs to 15 residues. Germline CDR1 reads PRHDT; CDR2 reads FYEKMQ (reference sequence). Here the CDR3 DNA reads TGTGCCAGCAGCTTAGTCGCGACACCAAACTATGGCTACACCTTC. It is translated as CASSLVATPNYGYTF.

V gene TRBV13 combines with J gene TRBJ1-2, with D unresolved. Germline values: CDR1 PRHDT, CDR2 FYEKMQ (reference sequence). V was shortened by 3 bases and J by 4 bases, with 12 bases between the two germline ends. CDR3 length: 14 amino acids. CDR3 DNA sequence: TGTGCCAGCAGCTTTGACGGAGGTAGCTATGGCTACACCTTC. Amino acids: CASSFDGGSYGYTF.

This clonotype has a handful of counts. The chain recombines TRBV29-1 with TRBJ1-1; 7 nucleotides match TRBD1. With 0 bases clipped from V and 3 bases from J, the junction kept 7 bases outside the gene matches. Germline V gene sequence: CDR1 SQVTM, CDR2 ANQGSEA. This CDR3 is built from 15 residues. CDR3 nucleotides: TGCAGCGTTGAAGATCTGGCAGGGGGTCACACTGAAGCTTTCTTT. Its translation is CSVEDLAGGHTEAFF.

About this clonotype itself: The junction departs from germline at one end; a sequencing error may be responsible. The rearrangement links TRBV5-1 to TRBJ2-2; perhaps D is TRBD1 or TRBD2 (5 bases each). Germline CDR1 is SGHRS and CDR2 is YFSETQ. The CDR3 has 16 residues. CDR3 amino acids: CASSLSPQWGTGEPFF. The CDR3 nucleotides read TGCGCCAGCAGCTTGAGCCCCCAATGGGGCACCGGGGAGCCGTTTTTT.

The chain recombines TRBV20-1 with TRBJ2-1; 8 positions match TRBD1. This CDR3 comprises 16 residues. V was clipped by 0 bases and J by 1 base; unmatched bases: 5. Germline CDR1 and CDR2: DFQATT and SNEGSKA (reference sequence). In DNA, the CDR3 is TGCAGTGCTAGAGATCCGGACAGGGCATCCTACAATGAGCAGTTCTTC. Its protein product is CSARDPDRASYNEQFF.

The sample holds one count of this clonotype. The V and J genes are TRBV24-1 and TRBJ1-2; 10 positions match TRBD1. This CDR3 is built from 14 residues. Germline V lookup: CDR1 KGHDR, CDR2 SFDVKD. Trimming at V came to 7 bases and at J to 7 bases, leaving 8 bases not matched to a gene. The CDR3, as DNA: TGTGCCACCAGGGGACCGGGACAGGGGTCTGGCTACACCTTC. The encoded protein is CATRGPGQGSGYTF.

This clonotype showed up just once. This chain joins TRBV27 and TRBJ1-2, with 7 nucleotides matching TRBD1. This CDR3 spans 14 amino acids. The trim removed 3 bases at V and 4 bases at J, leaving 5 bases unmatched. Germline CDR1 reads MNHEY; CDR2 reads SMNVEV (reference sequence). The CDR3, as DNA: TGTGCCAGCAGTTTTCGTCGGACAGGCTATGGCTACACCTTC. Translating it yields CASSFRRTGYGYTF.

This clonotype was seen only a few times. The V gene is TRBV7-2, the J gene TRBJ1-2, with 10 bases that match TRBD1. Germline V gene lookup returns CDR1 SGHTA and CDR2 FQGNSA. The CDR3 covers 17 residues. V was pared by 5 bases and J by 1 base, with 10 bases of the junction left unmatched. CDR3 in DNA: TGTGCCAGCAGCGGGAGACAGGGGGCGAAGTTTAACTATGGCTACACCTTC. Amino acid sequence: CASSGRQGAKFNYGYTF.

V and J are TRBV5-4 and TRBJ2-7, with D hard to call. The CDR3 spans 15 residues. V lost 0 bases and J lost 3, with 13 bases in between. Per germline, CDR1 SGHNT and CDR2 YYREEE (reference sequence). The CDR3 protein is CASSLEPSGNYEQYF. The DNA of the CDR3 is TGTGCCAGCAGCTTGGAACCCTCCGGTAACTACGAGCAGTACTTC.

This clonotype has just a few counts. J is TRBJ2-2 and V is TRBV15; D could derive from TRBD1 or TRBD2 (7 bases each). Germline lookup yields CDR1 LNHNV and CDR2 YYDKDF (reference sequence). The CDR3 spans 19 residues. V lost 8 bases and J 1 base, leaving 26 bases between the germline ends. The CDR3 here is CATRALLGRGGMNTGELFF. For the CDR3, the DNA is TGTGCCACCCGCGCGCTTCTTGGCAGGGGGGGGATGAACACCGGGGAGCTGTTTTTT.

The chain joins TRBV9 to TRBJ2-2; tentatively, D is TRBD1 (5 bases). Germline loops: CDR1 SGDLS, CDR2 YYNGEE. Trimming left V 4 bases short and J 0 bases short, with 16 bases between. This CDR3 is 17 amino acids long. CDR3 in amino acids: CASSLPEGASNTGELFF. The CDR3 coding sequence is TGTGCCAGCAGCCTTCCAGAAGGGGCCTCGAACACCGGGGAGCTGTTTTTT.

The chain employs TRBV4-2 and TRBJ1-2, with D uncertain. V was pared by 1 base and J by 2 bases, with 14 bases between. Germline V gives CDR1 LGHNA, CDR2 YNFKEQ. This CDR3 has 16 amino acids. In DNA, the CDR3 is TGTGCCAGCAGCCAAGTGCACAGACAAACGAACTATGGCTACACCTTC. Amino acids: CASSQVHRQTNYGYTF.

This rearrangement joins TRBV12-3 or TRBV12-4 to TRBJ1-6, with D tentatively TRBD1 (5 bases). The CDR3 has 14 amino acids. Trimming cost V 7 bases and J 6 bases, with 13 bases left between them. CDR3 protein: CASTLGPINSPLHF. Here the CDR3 DNA reads TGTGCCAGCACCCTGGGACCCATTAATTCACCCCTCCACTTT.

The chain uses TRBV6-1 and TRBJ2-5, with 8 bases that match TRBD1. This CDR3 has 14 residues. Germline CDR1 MNHNS, CDR2 SASEGT. With V trimmed by 5 bases and J by 2 bases, 4 bases remained unmatched. The CDR3 protein is CASSYYRGQETQYF. In nucleotides, the CDR3 is TGTGCCAGCAGTTACTACAGGGGGCAAGAGACCCAGTACTTC.

This clonotype occurred many times. J is TRBJ2-3 and V is TRBV2; TRBD2 aligns across 7 bases. There are 17 residues in the CDR3. Trimming cost V 3 bases and J 0 bases; bases outside gene matches: 9. Per germline, CDR1 SNHLY and CDR2 FYNNEI. In DNA form, the CDR3 reads TGTGCCAGCAGTGATCCTGGTAGCGGGTCTAGCACAGATACGCAGTATTTT. This gives the protein CASSDPGSGSSTDTQYF.

This clonotype turned up a few times. The chain employs TRBV20-1 and TRBJ1-4; 7 bases match TRBD1. The J segment lost 5 bases and the V segment lost 1 base, leaving 4 bases of the junction unmatched. There are 14 residues in the CDR3. CDR1 DFQATT and CDR2 SNEGSKA come from the germline V gene (reference sequence). CDR3 DNA: TGCAGTGCTAGAGTCGGGACAGCAAATGAAAAACTGTTTTTT. Amino acids: CSARVGTANEKLFF.

This clonotype has ten or more counts. J is TRBJ2-7 and V is TRBV7-9, with 8 nucleotides matching TRBD2. The V and J ends lost 4 bases and 5 bases, in that order; junction bases with no gene match: 13. The germline gives CDR1 SEHNR, CDR2 FQNEAQ (reference sequence). The CDR3 contains 16 residues. The CDR3 loop reads CASSSTPLAVKNEQYF. CDR3 coding DNA: TGTGCCAGCAGCTCCACACCACTAGCGGTGAAGAACGAGCAGTACTTC.

This clonotype showed up just a few times. V and J are TRBV5-5 and TRBJ1-2, with TRBD1 identical over 7 bases. The germline CDR1 and CDR2 sequences are SGHKS and YYEKEE (reference sequence). V lost 4 bases and J lost 4; bases outside the gene matches: 7. The CDR3 runs 14 residues. CDR3 coding DNA: TGTGCCAGCAGCCCCCAGGACAGGCCCTATGGCTACACCTTC. Translating it yields CASSPQDRPYGYTF.

This clonotype was counted a few times. The J gene is TRBJ2-7, the V gene TRBV7-8; D possibly matches TRBD1 or TRBD2 (5 bases each). The CDR3 runs to 13 residues. Germline V CDR1 and CDR2: SGHVS, FQNEAQ. V was trimmed by 6 bases and J by 1 base, leaving 10 bases between them. DNA of the CDR3: TGTGCCAGCAGGACGAGGGGTTCCTACGAGCAGTACTTC. Encoded protein: CASRTRGSYEQYF. Filled out from reference TRBV7-8 and TRBJ2-7, the complete variable domain reads GAGVSQSPRYKVAKRGQDVALRCDPISGHVSLFWYQQALGQGPEFLTYFQNEAQLDKSGLPSDRFFAERPEGSVSTLKIQRTQQEDSAVYLCASRTRGSYEQYFGPGTRLTVT.

This clonotype showed up just a few times. The chain joins TRBV7-6 to TRBJ1-2, with D perhaps matching TRBD1 (5 bases). Per the germline V gene, CDR1 is SGHVS and CDR2 is FNYEAQ. The V end lost 5 bases, the J end lost 4 bases, and 17 bases lay between the germline ends. The CDR3 totals 15 residues. The CDR3 nucleotides are TGTGCCAGCAGCACTGGTCAGGGAGGGCCCTATGGCTACACCTTC. Translation: CASSTGQGGPYGYTF.